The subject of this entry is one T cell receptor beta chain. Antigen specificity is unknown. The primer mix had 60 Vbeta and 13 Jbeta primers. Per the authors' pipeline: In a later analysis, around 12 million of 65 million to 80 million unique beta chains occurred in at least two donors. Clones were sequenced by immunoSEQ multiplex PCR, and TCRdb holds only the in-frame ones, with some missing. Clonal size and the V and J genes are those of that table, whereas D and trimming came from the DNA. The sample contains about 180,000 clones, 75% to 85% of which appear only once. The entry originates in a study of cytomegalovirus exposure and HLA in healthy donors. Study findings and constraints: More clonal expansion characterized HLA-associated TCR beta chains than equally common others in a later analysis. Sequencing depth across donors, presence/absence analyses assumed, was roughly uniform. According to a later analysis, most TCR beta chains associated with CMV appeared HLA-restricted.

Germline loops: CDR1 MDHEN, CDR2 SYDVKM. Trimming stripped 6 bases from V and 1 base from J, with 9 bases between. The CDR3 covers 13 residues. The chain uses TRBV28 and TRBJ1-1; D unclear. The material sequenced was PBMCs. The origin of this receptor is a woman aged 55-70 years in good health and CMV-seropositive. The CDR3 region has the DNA TGTGCCAGCAGAAGGGAGGGGAACACTGAAGCTTTCTTT. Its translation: CASRREGNTEAFF.